The 23 T cell receptor beta chains below all came from one sample that was sequenced in a study of blood T cell repertoires in COVID-19. Sequencing was performed with immunoSEQ multiplex PCR; in TCRdb, only in-frame clones are kept and a portion is missing. This table holds under 80,000 clones, less than 80% found once. Sequenced: peripheral blood. These receptor sequences come from a human donor in a cohort sampled during active COVID-19.

The V gene is TRBV24-1, the J gene TRBJ2-1, with 12 bases that match TRBD2. This CDR3 contains 16 residues. Trimming at V came to 4 bases and at J to 10 bases, leaving 10 bases not matched to a gene. Germline CDR1 is KGHDR and CDR2 is SFDVKD. For the CDR3, the DNA is TGTGCCACCAGTGACCCCAGACTAGCGGGAGCTGGAGAGCAGTTCTTC. This gives the protein CATSDPRLAGAGEQFF.

J is TRBJ2-3 and V is TRBV4-1, with TRBD2 identical over 7 bases. Looked up from germline, CDR1 is MGHRA and CDR2 is YSYEKL. Trimming at V came to 8 bases and at J to 2 bases, leaving 16 bases not matched to a gene. This CDR3 contains 17 residues. The CDR3 reads CASYPRLGGRNTDTQYF. CDR3 in DNA: TGCGCCAGCTATCCCCGCTTGGGGGGGAGAAACACAGATACGCAGTATTTT.

The rearrangement uses TRBV5-1 and TRBJ2-5; 9 bases are a match to TRBD2. The germline gives CDR1 SGHRS, CDR2 YFSETQ. Trimming at V came to 0 bases and at J to 9 bases, leaving 15 bases not matched to a gene. There are 17 residues in the CDR3. In DNA, the CDR3 is TGCGCCAGCAGCTTGGTGACCGGGGCGGGACTAGCCTCATCCCAGTACTTC. Encoded protein: CASSLVTGAGLASSQYF.

V gene TRBV6-5 combines with J gene TRBJ1-1; 8 bases match TRBD1. With 8 bases clipped from V and 0 bases from J, the junction kept 2 bases outside the gene matches. This CDR3 contains 13 residues. Germline CDR1 reads MNHEY; CDR2 reads SVGAGI. As DNA, the CDR3 is TGTGCCAGCCACAGGGGGGTGAACACTGAAGCTTTCTTT. It yields the protein CASHRGVNTEAFF.

The V call is TRBV11-2, the J call TRBJ1-1; D remains ambiguous. V dropped 4 bases and J dropped 1 base, with 7 bases sitting between them. Germline V gene lookup returns CDR1 SGHAT and CDR2 FQNNGV. The CDR3 is made up of 13 amino acids. In nucleotides, the CDR3 is TGTGCCAGCAGCTCTCAGTCGAACACTGAAGCTTTCTTT. Translating it yields CASSSQSNTEAFF.

CDR3 DNA: TGTGCCAGCAGTGAAGCGTACAGAGAGATGTCCTACAATGAGCAGTTCTTC. It yields the protein CASSEAYREMSYNEQFF. The chain uses TRBV6-1 and TRBJ2-1; no definite D call. V lost 0 bases, J lost 1 base, and 13 bases lay in between. Per germline, CDR1 MNHNS and CDR2 SASEGT. The CDR3 runs to 17 residues.

V gene TRBV11-3 combines with J gene TRBJ2-5; 7 bases are shared with TRBD1. The ends lost 5 bases at V and 5 bases at J; junction bases unmatched: 5. The germline V gene encodes CDR1 SGHNT and CDR2 YENEEA. The CDR3 has 13 residues. The CDR3 sequence is CASSQTGKETQYF. DNA of the CDR3: TGTGCCAGCAGCCAGACAGGGAAGGAGACCCAGTACTTC.

V gene TRBV7-8 combines with J gene TRBJ2-1; TRBD2 might be the D (5 bases). V lost 4 bases and J lost 4, with 14 bases in between. CDR1 is SGHVS, CDR2 FQNEAQ, per germline. The CDR3 totals 15 residues. The CDR3, as DNA: TGTGCCAGCAGCTCGACACTAGGGCGATACAATGAGCAGTTCTTC. Translating it yields CASSSTLGRYNEQFF.

This chain links TRBV5-4 with TRBJ2-1; TRBD2 matches at 10 bases. Losses at the gene ends were 4 bases for V and 8 bases for J; bases not matched to a gene: 12. CDR1 is SGHNT and CDR2 is YYREEE in the germline V gene (reference sequence). The CDR3 extends over 16 amino acids. The CDR3 DNA sequence: TGTGCCAGCAGCCCTGACCTAGCGGGAGATAACTATGAGCAGTTCTTC. Residues: CASSPDLAGDNYEQFF. Full variable domain (rest looked up from reference TRBV5-4 and TRBJ2-1): ETGVTQSPTHLIKTRGQQVTLRCSSQSGHNTVSWYQQALGQGPQFIFQYYREEENGRGNFPPRFSGLQFPNYSSELNVNALELDDSALYLCASSPDLAGDNYEQFFGPGTRLTVL.

V gene TRBV5-1 combines with J gene TRBJ2-1; TRBD2 agrees at 15 bases. Per the germline V gene, CDR1 is SGHRS and CDR2 is YFSETQ. After removal of 4 bases from V and 10 bases from J, the junction contained 6 bases not matched to a gene. This CDR3 region has 15 residues. The CDR3 DNA reads as TGCGCCAGCAGCGAACGGACTAGCGGGAGGGAAGAGCAGTTCTTC. This encodes CASSERTSGREEQFF. The whole variable domain, remainder taken from reference TRBV5-1 and TRBJ2-1, is KAGVTQTPRYLIKTRGQQVTLSCSPISGHRSVSWYQQTPGQGLQFLFEYFSETQRNKGNFPGRFSGRQFSNSRSEMNVSTLELGDSALYLCASSERTSGREEQFFGPGTRLTVL.

The rearrangement joins TRBV3-1 (or the pseudogene TRBV3-2) to TRBJ2-7; 8 bases align to TRBD2. V was clipped by 1 base and J by 5 bases; unmatched bases: 4. This CDR3 is 14 amino acids long. Germline CDR1 reads LGHDT; CDR2 reads YNNKEL (reference sequence). Written as DNA, the CDR3 is TGTGCCAGCAGCCAAGTAGCGGGAACCCACGAGCAGTACTTC. Translated: CASSQVAGTHEQYF.

This chain connects TRBV19 to TRBJ2-5; 11 bases match TRBD2. The trim removed 8 bases at V and 1 base at J, leaving 0 bases unmatched. The CDR3 is 13 residues long. CDR1 LNHDA and CDR2 SQIVND come from the germline V gene (reference sequence). Written as DNA, the CDR3 is TGTGCCAGTGGGACTAGCGGCCAAGAGACCCAGTACTTC. This codes for CASGTSGQETQYF.

The rearrangement joins TRBV6-2 or TRBV6-3 to TRBJ2-2, with TRBD1 identical over 7 bases. This CDR3 is built from 14 residues. CDR1 is MNHEY, CDR2 SVGEGT, per germline. V was clipped by 5 bases and J by 4 bases; unmatched bases: 4. The CDR3 DNA reads TGTGCCAGCAGTATGGACAGGTTCACCGGGGAGCTGTTTTTT. Residues: CASSMDRFTGELFF.

The rearrangement links TRBV7-9 to TRBJ1-4; tentatively, D is TRBD1 (5 bases). The CDR3 consists of 16 residues. Germline V gives CDR1 SEHNR, CDR2 FQNEAQ (reference sequence). V was trimmed by 5 bases and J by 3 bases, leaving 16 bases between them. In nucleotides, the CDR3 is TGTGCCAGCAGCCCAGTCGGGACTTTATCTAATGAAAAACTGTTTTTT. As protein: CASSPVGTLSNEKLFF.

V is TRBV27 and J is TRBJ2-7; 7 bases map to TRBD2. Looked up from germline, CDR1 is MNHEY and CDR2 is SMNVEV (reference sequence). Trimming took 5 bases from V and 1 from J; bases not matched to a gene: 8. The length of the CDR3 is 15 residues. The CDR3 nucleotides are TGTGCCAGCAGTCACCGCGGGGGTAAATCCTACGAGCAGTACTTC. This encodes CASSHRGGKSYEQYF.

The J gene is TRBJ2-5, the V gene TRBV11-3; 8 bases match TRBD1. J gave up 5 bases and V 0 bases, and 5 bases lay outside the gene matches. The CDR3 is 15 residues long. Germline V gives CDR1 SGHNT, CDR2 YENEEA. The CDR3 sequence: CASSLDQGAVETQYF. DNA for the CDR3: TGTGCCAGCAGCTTAGATCAGGGGGCTGTGGAGACCCAGTACTTC.

This chain uses TRBV5-1 with TRBJ2-7; TRBD2 agrees at 8 bases. Germline CDR1 is SGHRS and CDR2 is YFSETQ. Trimming at V came to 0 bases and at J to 7 bases, leaving 6 bases not matched to a gene. The CDR3 contains 14 residues. In DNA form, the CDR3 reads TGCGCCAGCAGCTTGGAAGCGGGAGTTGGGGAGCAGTACTTC. Residues: CASSLEAGVGEQYF.

The V and J genes are TRBV18 and TRBJ2-5, with TRBD1 matching over 9 bases. Per the germline V gene, CDR1 is KGHSH and CDR2 is LQKENI. The junction had 3 bases not matched to a gene; V was cut back by 3 bases and J by 1 base. The CDR3 loop spans 15 amino acids. The CDR3 DNA sequence: TGTGCCAGCTCACCTTCGGACAGGGGCCAAGAGACCCAGTACTTC. It specifies CASSPSDRGQETQYF.

The chain combines TRBV19 with TRBJ1-2; 7 bases are a match to TRBD1. Germline V lookup: CDR1 LNHDA, CDR2 SQIVND (reference sequence). This CDR3 has 14 residues. J lost 1 base, V lost 7 bases, and 6 bases had no gene match. CDR3 DNA: TGTGCCAGTAATCCCCAGGGGGATAACTATGGCTACACCTTC. Amino acid sequence: CASNPQGDNYGYTF.

J is TRBJ2-3 and V is TRBV6-6; D is undetermined. The CDR3 consists of 16 residues. Between the trimmed V and J ends, which lost 0 bases and 2 bases, there was a span of 12 bases. Germline values: CDR1 MNHNY, CDR2 SVGAGI (reference sequence). This CDR3 reads CASSYSTDTPTDTQYF. CDR3 bases: TGTGCCAGCAGTTACTCGACCGACACCCCCACAGATACGCAGTATTTT.

The rearrangement joins TRBV20-1 to TRBJ2-3, with D perhaps matching TRBD2 (5 bases). V dropped 3 bases and J dropped 4 bases, with 11 bases sitting between them. Germline V gives CDR1 DFQATT, CDR2 SNEGSKA (reference sequence). This CDR3 spans 13 amino acids. CDR3 DNA sequence: TGCAGTGCTAGTTTGCGGGTGTCAGATACGCAGTATTTT. Protein product: CSASLRVSDTQYF.

The V call is TRBV6-5, the J call TRBJ1-5; TRBD1 matches at 7 bases. The trim removed 7 bases at V and 4 bases at J, leaving 10 bases unmatched. CDR3 length equals 15 residues. Germline V gene data show CDR1 as MNHEY and CDR2 as SVGAGI. CDR3 coding DNA: TGTGCCAGCAAGGCAACAGGGGTTCATAATCAGCCCCAGCATTTT. It yields the protein CASKATGVHNQPQHF.

CDR3 sequence (DNA): TGTGCCAGCAGCTTAGGAGTTGTCGCCACCTCCTACAATGAGCAGTTCTTC. It codes for CASSLGVVATSYNEQFF. The V call is TRBV7-2, the J call TRBJ2-1; D unclear. Germline CDR1 SGHTA, CDR2 FQGNSA. The germline V and J ends were trimmed by 1 base and 0 bases, with 13 bases remaining between them. This CDR3 is 17 amino acids long.